The 19 T cell receptor beta chains in this list originate from one sample, sequenced in a study of T cell responses to AZD1222 COVID-19 vaccine. The method was immunoSEQ multiplex PCR; TCRdb's version includes in-frame clones alone and lacks a portion of them. The sample holds 100,000 to 150,000 clones; about nine tenths are singletons and the top ten take over 6.5%. The source was peripheral blood, collected on day 0 of AZD1222 vaccination. All receptors derive from an adult in good health.

The V and J genes are TRBV7-8 and TRBJ2-5, with D tentatively TRBD2 (5 bases). Per the germline V gene, CDR1 is SGHVS and CDR2 is FQNEAQ. This CDR3 comprises 15 residues. Between the trimmed V and J ends, which lost 4 bases and 5 bases, there was a span of 17 bases. The CDR3 reads CASSWSEGFGETQYF. The CDR3 nucleotides are TGTGCCAGCAGCTGGTCAGAGGGTTTTGGGGAGACCCAGTACTTC.

J is TRBJ2-3 and V is TRBV11-2; D is possibly TRBD1 (5 bases). The germline V gene encodes CDR1 SGHAT and CDR2 FQNNGV. Trimming left V 8 bases short and J 2 bases short, with 14 bases between. This CDR3 spans 14 amino acids. The CDR3 reads CASGAANPTDTQYF. DNA for the CDR3: TGTGCCAGCGGGGCAGCAAACCCCACAGATACGCAGTATTTT.

This chain joins TRBV29-1 and TRBJ2-7, with D maybe TRBD1 (6 bases). This CDR3 is built from 14 residues. The germline gives CDR1 SQVTM, CDR2 ANQGSEA. V lost 6 bases, J lost 4 bases, and 19 bases lay in between. This chain's CDR3 is CSVPQNYREYEQYF. The CDR3, as DNA: TGCAGCGTCCCACAAAATTACAGGGAATACGAGCAGTACTTC.

V is TRBV2 and J is TRBJ2-1; TRBD2 matches 9 bases. This CDR3 spans 15 amino acids. The junction had 10 bases not matched to a gene; V was cut back by 7 bases and J by 6 bases. From germline, CDR1 is SNHLY and CDR2 FYNNEI. CDR3 sequence reads: CASKATSGFTNEQFF. Written as DNA, the CDR3 is TGTGCCAGCAAAGCAACTAGCGGGTTTACCAATGAGCAGTTCTTC.

The chain employs TRBV19 and TRBJ1-5; D is possibly TRBD1 (5 bases). This CDR3 comprises 15 residues. The ends were cut back, 2 bases at V and 4 bases at J, with 12 bases in the middle. CDR1 is LNHDA and CDR2 is SQIVND in the germline V gene (reference sequence). The chain's CDR3 is CASSISGKGNQPQHF. The CDR3 coding sequence is TGTGCCAGTAGTATATCAGGGAAAGGTAATCAGCCCCAGCATTTT.

The V call is TRBV7-9, the J call TRBJ2-7; the match to TRBD2 covers 9 bases. Per germline, CDR1 SEHNR and CDR2 FQNEAQ (reference sequence). The CDR3 runs to 14 residues. V gave up 2 bases and J gave up 6 bases; unmatched junction bases: 5. The CDR3 is CASSLLAGFGEQYF. In DNA form, the CDR3 reads TGTGCCAGCAGCTTACTAGCGGGGTTTGGCGAGCAGTACTTC.

This chain connects TRBV2 to TRBJ1-2; D is uncertain. The V gene lost 4 bases and the J gene lost 4 bases, with 13 bases spanning the gap. The CDR3 extends over 14 amino acids. CDR1 and CDR2 from the germline V gene are SNHLY and FYNNEI. CDR3 bases: TGTGCCAGCAGTGTGGGGAACCGAGTCTATGGCTACACCTTC. Residues: CASSVGNRVYGYTF.

The genes are TRBV2 and TRBJ2-3, with D possibly TRBD1 on 5 matching bases. V was pared by 4 bases and J by 3 bases, with 8 bases between. Germline CDR1 reads SNHLY; CDR2 reads FYNNEI. There are 13 residues in the CDR3. The chain's CDR3 is CASSAPGTDTQYF. The DNA of the CDR3 is TGTGCCAGCAGTGCCCCAGGGACAGATACGCAGTATTTT.

This clone was seen repeatedly, ten times or more. The CDR3 reads CASSQERQGGTNTGELFF. In nucleotides, the CDR3 is TGTGCCAGCAGCCAAGAGCGGCAGGGCGGGACCAACACCGGGGAGCTGTTTTTT. The chain recombines TRBV3-1 (or the pseudogene TRBV3-2) with TRBJ2-2, with D perhaps TRBD2 (6 bases). The CDR3 has 18 amino acids. Germline V gene data show CDR1 as LGHDT and CDR2 as YNNKEL (reference sequence). Trimming removed 0 bases at V and 2 bases at J, with 16 bases between.

On this clone: Distinct nucleotide sequences in the sample also encode this CDR3. The CDR3 reads CASSSTGGTEAFF. Here the CDR3 DNA reads TGTGCCAGCAGCTCTACAGGGGGCACTGAAGCTTTCTTT. The J gene is TRBJ1-1, the V gene TRBV5-4; 8 bases are shared with TRBD1. The CDR3 runs 13 residues. The germline gives CDR1 SGHNT, CDR2 YYREEE (reference sequence). The V segment lost 3 bases and the J segment 4 bases; nucleotides outside the gene matches: 2. Using reference TRBV5-4 and TRBJ1-1 for the parts outside the CDR3, the full variable domain is ETGVTQSPTHLIKTRGQQVTLRCSSQSGHNTVSWYQQALGQGPQFIFQYYREEENGRGNFPPRFSGLQFPNYSSELNVNALELDDSALYLCASSSTGGTEAFFGQGTRLTVV.

The chain is built from TRBV11-2 and TRBJ2-2; TRBD2 is a possible D gene (5 bases). The CDR3 is made up of 16 amino acids. Germline V gene data show CDR1 as SGHAT and CDR2 as FQNNGV. The V gene lost 5 bases and the J gene lost 0 bases, with 13 bases spanning the gap. The CDR3: CASSQRRVPNTGELFF. DNA of the CDR3: TGTGCCAGCAGCCAGCGGCGGGTTCCGAACACCGGGGAGCTGTTTTTT. The whole variable domain, remainder taken from reference TRBV11-2 and TRBJ2-2, is EAGVAQSPRYKIIEKRQSVAFWCNPISGHATLYWYQQILGQGPKLLIQFQNNGVVDDSQLPKDRFSAERLKGVDSTLKIQPAKLEDSAVYLCASSQRRVPNTGELFFGEGSRLTVL.

J is TRBJ2-3 and V is TRBV7-6; TRBD2 agrees at 7 bases. V lost 0 bases to trimming and J lost 6 bases; unmatched junction nucleotides: 12. From germline, CDR1 is SGHVS and CDR2 FNYEAQ. This CDR3 spans 17 amino acids. The DNA of the CDR3 is TGTGCCAGCAGCTTAGCCTTGGGGCCTTTCGGGGGGGATACGCAGTATTTT. This encodes CASSLALGPFGGDTQYF.

This sequence joins TRBV25-1 and TRBJ2-7; D is possibly TRBD2 (5 bases). CDR1 is MGHDK and CDR2 is SYGVNS in the germline V gene. This CDR3 comprises 15 residues. Between the trimmed V and J ends, which lost 2 bases and 1 base, there was a span of 12 bases. DNA for the CDR3: TGTGCCAGCAGTGAACCCGGTTGGAGGTCCTACGAGCAGTACTTC. Amino acids: CASSEPGWRSYEQYF.

The sample holds one count of this clone. This chain links TRBV11-3 with TRBJ2-2, with TRBD2 as a possible D gene (6 bases). CDR3 length: 16 amino acids. With 2 bases removed from V and 7 bases from J, the gap between germline ends came to 17 bases. Germline V CDR1 and CDR2: SGHNT, YENEEA. The CDR3 DNA is TGTGCCAGCAGCTTACTAGCGAGAGGGCCGGGCGGGGAGCTGTTTTTT. It yields the protein CASSLLARGPGGELFF.

The V call is TRBV3-1 (or the pseudogene TRBV3-2), the J call TRBJ2-5; D gene uncertain. Trimming removed 3 bases from V and 1 base from J, with 3 bases in between. The CDR3 runs 12 residues. In germline, CDR1 is LGHDT, CDR2 YNNKEL (reference sequence). CDR3 in amino acids: CASSQGQETQYF. The CDR3 nucleotides read TGTGCCAGCAGCCAGGGCCAAGAGACCCAGTACTTC.

This clone was observed a single time. The chain joins TRBV18 to TRBJ1-2; weak D call: TRBD1 (5 bases). The CDR3 consists of 16 residues. Germline V gene lookup returns CDR1 KGHSH and CDR2 LQKENI. V gave up 0 bases and J gave up 4 bases, with 15 bases separating them. The CDR3 spells CASSPPAGGVRYGYTF. The CDR3 DNA sequence: TGTGCCAGCTCACCACCGGCCGGGGGAGTACGCTATGGCTACACCTTC.

The chain uses TRBV11-3 and TRBJ2-7, with TRBD2 matching 8 bases. CDR1 SGHNT and CDR2 YENEEA come from the germline V gene. The CDR3 loop spans 15 amino acids. The V segment lost 5 bases and the J segment 2 bases; nucleotides outside the gene matches: 8. This CDR3 reads CASSAAGSGTYEQYF. CDR3 in DNA: TGTGCCAGCAGCGCGGCAGGTAGCGGGACCTACGAGCAGTACTTC.

The chain couples TRBV19 to TRBJ2-3, with TRBD1 matching over 7 bases. CDR3 length: 14 amino acids. V gave up 5 bases and J gave up 2 bases; unmatched junction bases: 4. CDR1 and CDR2 from the germline V gene are LNHDA and SQIVND (reference sequence). CDR3 amino acids: CASSRQGDTDTQYF. The DNA of the CDR3 is TGTGCCAGTAGTCGACAGGGCGACACAGATACGCAGTATTTT.

The chain combines TRBV15 with TRBJ2-7; D perhaps matches TRBD1 (5 bases). Per germline, CDR1 LNHNV and CDR2 YYDKDF (reference sequence). V was clipped by 0 bases and J by 4 bases, with 16 bases between them. This CDR3 is 16 amino acids long. The CDR3 bases are TGTGCCACCAGCAGAGATCAGGACACGAGGATTTACGAGCAGTACTTC. It specifies CATSRDQDTRIYEQYF. Based on the CDR3 plus reference TRBV15 and TRBJ2-7, the full variable domain is DAMVIQNPRYQVTQFGKPVTLSCSQTLNHNVMYWYQQKSSQAPKLLFHYYDKDFNNEADTPDNFQSRRPNTSFCFLDIRSPGLGDTAMYLCATSRDQDTRIYEQYFGPGTRLTVT.